This TCR beta chain was sequenced for a study of control samples from healthy donors and cancer patients. The assay was immunoSEQ multiplex PCR, and TCRdb's table has in-frame clones only and misses some. The sample contains 250,000 to 300,000 clones, about four fifths of which appear only once. The CDR3 is 10 amino acids. Germline assignment: CDR1 SNHLY and CDR2 FYNNEI. Material: PBMCs. The genes are TRBV2 and TRBJ1-2, with D maybe TRBD1 (6 bases). The origin of this receptor is a woman aged 55 to 70 with lung cancer. The CDR3 is CARQANGYTF. The CDR3 DNA reads as TGTGCTCGACAGGCTAATGGCTACACCTTC.